The next 21 T cell receptor beta chains were all read from a single sample in a study of cytomegalovirus exposure and HLA in healthy donors. A multiplex PCR was run with 60 Vbeta primers and 13 Jbeta primers. Sequencing was performed with immunoSEQ multiplex PCR; in TCRdb, only in-frame clones are kept and a portion is missing. Of 200,000 or so clones listed, 79% are singletons. The sequencing input was PBMCs. These receptors all come from a male donor in good health and CMV-seropositive.

The rearrangement joins TRBV7-2 to TRBJ1-4, with 8 bases that match TRBD1. The junction had 3 bases not matched to a gene; V was cut back by 2 bases and J by 7 bases. This CDR3 is 14 amino acids long. Germline-derived CDR1 and CDR2 are SGHTA and FQGNSA. The CDR3 loop is CASSLSGGREKLFF. CDR3 in DNA: TGTGCCAGCAGCTTATCAGGGGGCCGTGAAAAACTGTTTTTT.

The V and J genes are TRBV6-6 and TRBJ2-7, with TRBD2 matching over 9 bases. V lost 3 bases and J lost 6; bases outside the gene matches: 6. From germline, CDR1 is MNHNY and CDR2 SVGAGI (reference sequence). The CDR3 contains 14 residues. The CDR3 nucleotides are TGTGCCAGCAGTTATAGCGGGAGAGTAGGCGAGCAGTACTTC. It codes for CASSYSGRVGEQYF.

V usage is TRBV18 and J usage is TRBJ2-7, with 11 bases matching TRBD2. The CDR3 extends over 14 amino acids. Trimming at V came to 5 bases and at J to 5 bases, leaving 5 bases not matched to a gene. Germline CDR1 reads KGHSH; CDR2 reads LQKENI. The CDR3 is CASSSTSGSNEQYF. CDR3 nucleotides: TGTGCCAGCTCATCAACTAGCGGGAGTAACGAGCAGTACTTC.

The genes are TRBV7-2 and TRBJ2-2; 10 positions match TRBD2. With 1 base clipped from V and 5 bases from J, the junction kept 4 bases outside the gene matches. Germline V gives CDR1 SGHTA, CDR2 FQGNSA. The CDR3 contains 16 residues. CDR3 nucleotide sequence: TGTGCCAGCAGCTTAGGGGGACTAGCGATAACCGGGGAGCTGTTTTTT. It yields the protein CASSLGGLAITGELFF.

The chain has TRBV7-2 and TRBJ2-7; 9 bases align to TRBD1. The V gene end was trimmed by 5 bases and the J gene end by 7 bases; junction bases not matched to a gene: 12. Germline CDR1 SGHTA, CDR2 FQGNSA. The CDR3 is made up of 15 amino acids. The CDR3 sequence is CASSRGGQGLLEQYF. Written as DNA, the CDR3 is TGTGCCAGCAGCCGCGGGGGACAGGGTTTACTAGAGCAGTACTTC.

This chain joins TRBV7-3 and TRBJ2-1; tentatively, D is TRBD1 (6 bases). Germline V lookup: CDR1 SGHTA, CDR2 FQGTGA. V was clipped by 5 bases and J by 9 bases, with 20 bases between them. CDR3 size: 15 residues. For the CDR3, the DNA is TGTGCCAGCAGCCTAGGCGGCGTGGGGGCCGCTGAGCAGTTCTTC. Amino acids: CASSLGGVGAAEQFF.

This clone was counted only a few times. This sequence joins TRBV21-1 and TRBJ1-5. TRBV21-1 is marked as a pseudogene. CDR3 size: 11 residues. The CDR3 loop reads CASSLNQPQHF. The CDR3, as DNA: TGTGCCAGCAGCCTAAATCAGCCCCAGCATTTT.

The chain is built from TRBV18 and TRBJ2-3, with 7 bases that match TRBD2. Germline CDR1 reads KGHSH; CDR2 reads LQKENI. V lost 3 bases, J lost 4 bases, and 4 bases stayed unmatched. The CDR3 contains 14 residues. In DNA, the CDR3 is TGTGCCAGCTCACCCCAAGCGGGGCCAGATACGCAGTATTTT. It is translated as CASSPQAGPDTQYF.

The chain is built from TRBV7-2 and TRBJ2-3, with D maybe TRBD2 (6 bases). The CDR3 is 15 amino acids. Germline values: CDR1 SGHTA, CDR2 FQGNSA. Trimming stripped 2 bases from V and 6 bases from J, with 15 bases between. The CDR3 is CASSLRSGVADTQYF. The CDR3, as DNA: TGTGCCAGCAGCTTAAGGTCGGGAGTCGCGGATACGCAGTATTTT.

The V gene is TRBV11-3, the J gene TRBJ2-1; 10 bases agree with TRBD2. The CDR3 runs to 15 residues. CDR1 SGHNT and CDR2 YENEEA come from the germline V gene. The junction had 10 bases not matched to a gene; V was cut back by 4 bases and J by 10 bases. In DNA, the CDR3 is TGTGCCAGCAGCTGGGGTAGCGGGGGGACTCACGAGCAGTTCTTC. Residues: CASSWGSGGTHEQFF.

This chain joins TRBV5-5 and TRBJ2-2; a possible D gene is TRBD2 (6 bases). V was cut by 2 bases and J by 5 bases, with 13 bases left in between. Germline loops: CDR1 SGHKS, CDR2 YYEKEE (reference sequence). The length of the CDR3 is 15 residues. CDR3 region: CASSLFGGETGELFF. CDR3 DNA sequence: TGTGCCAGCAGCTTATTTGGCGGGGAGACCGGGGAGCTGTTTTTT.

The chain employs TRBV6-5 and TRBJ1-2, with no clear D. Trimming cost V 2 bases and J 5 bases, with 15 bases left between them. Germline CDR1 MNHEY, CDR2 SVGAGI. The CDR3 runs to 15 residues. The CDR3 DNA reads as TGTGCCAGCAGTTACGGTCCAGGCGGAGGGTATGGCTACACCTTC. It encodes CASSYGPGGGYGYTF.

The genes are TRBV28 and TRBJ1-6; D is unclear. Trimming cost V 6 bases and J 11 bases, with 14 bases left between them. Germline loops: CDR1 MDHEN, CDR2 SYDVKM. The CDR3 is made up of 13 amino acids. The CDR3 protein is CASSSSGSAPLHF. The CDR3 DNA follows: TGTGCCAGCAGCTCCTCAGGATCTGCACCCCTCCACTTT.

V and J are TRBV5-5 and TRBJ2-7, with 9 bases fitting TRBD1. V was clipped by 0 bases and J by 5 bases; unmatched bases: 3. The germline gives CDR1 SGHKS, CDR2 YYEKEE (reference sequence). This CDR3 is 14 amino acids long. The CDR3 DNA follows: TGTGCCAGCAGCTTGGGGACAGGGGTCGACGAGCAGTACTTC. This sequence encodes CASSLGTGVDEQYF.

The chain has TRBV10-1 and TRBJ1-4; D unclear. The CDR3 consists of 15 residues. CDR1 and CDR2 (germline): WNHNN, SYGVQD (reference sequence). V shed 8 bases and J shed 3 bases, with 16 bases lying between them. In nucleotides, the CDR3 is TGCGCCAGCGAGGCGGGGAGAGAGGCTAATGAAAAACTGTTTTTT. Its protein product is CASEAGREANEKLFF.

The chain uses TRBV6-6 and TRBJ2-2; D may be TRBD2 (5 bases). The CDR3 is 14 residues long. Per germline, CDR1 MNHNY and CDR2 SVGAGI (reference sequence). V was pared by 1 base and J by 5 bases, with 8 bases between. This CDR3 reads CASSYYPGTGELFF. The CDR3 nucleotides read TGTGCCAGCAGTTACTATCCGGGGACCGGGGAGCTGTTTTTT.

As to this clone: Additional DNA sequences in this sample encode the identical CDR3. This sequence joins TRBV4-2 and TRBJ2-2; D is unclear. The CDR3 sequence is 14 residues long. Germline loops: CDR1 LGHNA, CDR2 YNFKEQ. V was pared by 1 base and J by 1 base, with 4 bases between. In DNA, the CDR3 is TGTGCCAGCAGCCAAGTACTGAACACCGGGGAGCTGTTTTTT. Its translation: CASSQVLNTGELFF.

This sequence joins TRBV18 and TRBJ2-5; the D gene is possibly TRBD2 (6 bases). The CDR3 loop spans 15 amino acids. V lost 5 bases, J lost 2 bases, and 15 bases lay in between. Germline loops: CDR1 KGHSH, CDR2 LQKENI. The CDR3 reads CASSTSSQIQETQYF. The CDR3 coding sequence is TGTGCCAGCTCAACTAGCTCTCAAATTCAAGAGACCCAGTACTTC.

The table lists this clone with a few counts. The J gene is TRBJ1-6, the V gene TRBV19; 8 bases are shared with TRBD1. V was pared by 5 bases and J by 10 bases, with 7 bases of the junction left unmatched. Germline V gives CDR1 LNHDA, CDR2 SQIVND (reference sequence). The CDR3 spans 14 residues. The CDR3 region is CASSAGQGGSPLHF. CDR3 DNA: TGTGCCAGTAGTGCAGGACAGGGAGGGTCACCCCTCCACTTT.

This sequence joins TRBV6-1 and TRBJ2-2, with 10 nucleotides matching TRBD2. The CDR3 runs to 17 residues. Germline CDR1 is MNHNS and CDR2 is SASEGT. Trimming removed 1 base from V and 8 bases from J; junction bases left unmatched: 10. The CDR3 DNA reads as TGTGCCAGCAGTGAAGGCGCTAGCGGGGGATCCAGGGGGGAGCTGTTTTTT. Translating gives CASSEGASGGSRGELFF.

The chain combines TRBV5-8 with TRBJ1-5, with 7 bases identical to TRBD1. CDR1 is SGHTS, CDR2 YDEGEE, per germline. V lost 4 bases to trimming and J lost 4 bases; unmatched junction nucleotides: 8. The CDR3 has 15 amino acids. Written as DNA, the CDR3 is TGTGCCAGCAGCATCCCGGGACAGTTTAATCAGCCCCAGCATTTT. Protein: CASSIPGQFNQPQHF.